This entry lists 5 T cell receptor beta chains sequenced from one sample in a study of PD-1 blockade in classical Hodgkin lymphoma. Assay used: immunoSEQ multiplex PCR; TCRdb lists only in-frame clones, some missing. The sample holds about 93,000 clones, around four fifths seen once. Time point defined: cycle 4 day 1 (C4D1), after five to seven weeks of nivolumab. The patients all showed relapse after autologous stem cell transplantation, while their brentuximab vedotin exposure varied. The sequencing used peripheral blood mononuclear cells (PBMCs), collected before the fourth cycle of nivolumab. The receptors stem from a human donor with classical Hodgkin lymphoma.

This chain links TRBV7-9 with TRBJ2-3, with 8 bases identical to TRBD1. Germline V lookup: CDR1 SEHNR, CDR2 FQNEAQ (reference sequence). Germline trimming cut 1 base from V and 0 bases from J; bases unmatched to any gene: 6. This CDR3 has 17 residues. CDR3 loop: CASSLGSGGYSTDTQYF. Written as DNA, the CDR3 is TGTGCCAGCAGCTTAGGGTCAGGGGGCTATAGCACAGATACGCAGTATTTT.

This chain joins TRBV7-3 and TRBJ2-3; D unresolved. Trimming removed 4 bases from V and 1 base from J, with 12 bases in between. This CDR3 is built from 15 residues. Germline V gene lookup returns CDR1 SGHTA and CDR2 FQGTGA. The CDR3 reads CASSYKGVGTDTQYF. The DNA for the CDR3 is TGTGCCAGCAGCTACAAAGGAGTGGGCACAGATACGCAGTATTTT.

The rearrangement links TRBV4-3 to TRBJ2-5, with D perhaps matching TRBD1 (5 bases). With 5 bases removed from V and 4 bases from J, the gap between germline ends came to 17 bases. The germline gives CDR1 LGHNA, CDR2 YSLEER. The CDR3 runs to 15 residues. CDR3 in amino acids: CASSTQGPVGETQYF. The CDR3 DNA reads TGCGCCAGCAGCACCCAGGGCCCCGTAGGAGAGACCCAGTACTTC.

The chain uses TRBV7-9 and TRBJ2-1; no clear D gene. CDR3 size: 15 residues. The germline CDR1 and CDR2 sequences are SEHNR and FQNEAQ (reference sequence). V lost 4 bases and J lost 6, with 16 bases in between. Here the CDR3 reads CASSSAYDRGNEQFF. The DNA of the CDR3 is TGTGCCAGCAGCTCGGCATACGACCGAGGCAATGAGCAGTTCTTC.

This clone was observed a few times. The V and J genes are TRBV18 and TRBJ2-4; perhaps TRBD1 as D (6 bases). The V gene's germline CDR1 is KGHSH and CDR2 LQKENI. The CDR3 has 11 residues. The V gene lost 3 bases and the J gene lost 13 bases, with 10 bases spanning the gap. As DNA, the CDR3 is TGTGCCAGCTCACCCGGACAGTCCCAGTACTTC. Translated: CASSPGQSQYF.